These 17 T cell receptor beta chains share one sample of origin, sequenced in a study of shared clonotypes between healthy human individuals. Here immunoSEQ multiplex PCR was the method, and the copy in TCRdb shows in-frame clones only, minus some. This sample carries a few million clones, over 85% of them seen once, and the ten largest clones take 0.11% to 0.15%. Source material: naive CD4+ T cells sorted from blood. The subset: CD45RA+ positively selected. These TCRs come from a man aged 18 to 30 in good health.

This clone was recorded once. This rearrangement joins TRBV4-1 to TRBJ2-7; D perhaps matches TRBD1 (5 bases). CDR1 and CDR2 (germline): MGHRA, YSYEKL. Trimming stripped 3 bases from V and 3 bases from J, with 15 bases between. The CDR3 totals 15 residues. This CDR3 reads CASSHMTVQGYEQYF. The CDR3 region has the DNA TGCGCCAGCAGCCACATGACAGTACAAGGCTACGAGCAGTACTTC.

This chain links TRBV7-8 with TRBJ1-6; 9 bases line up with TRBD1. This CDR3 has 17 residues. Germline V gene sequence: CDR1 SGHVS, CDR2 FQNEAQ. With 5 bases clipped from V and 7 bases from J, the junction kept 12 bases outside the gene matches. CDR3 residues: CASSHRVWDRENSPLHF. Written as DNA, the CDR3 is TGTGCCAGCAGCCACCGAGTATGGGACAGGGAGAATTCACCCCTCCACTTT.

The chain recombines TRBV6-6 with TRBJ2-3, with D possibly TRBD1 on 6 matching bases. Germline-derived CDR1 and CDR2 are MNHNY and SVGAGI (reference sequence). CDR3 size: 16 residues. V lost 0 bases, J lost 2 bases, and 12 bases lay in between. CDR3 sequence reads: CASSYSSGASTDTQYF. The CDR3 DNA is TGTGCCAGCAGTTACTCATCAGGGGCCTCCACAGATACGCAGTATTTT.

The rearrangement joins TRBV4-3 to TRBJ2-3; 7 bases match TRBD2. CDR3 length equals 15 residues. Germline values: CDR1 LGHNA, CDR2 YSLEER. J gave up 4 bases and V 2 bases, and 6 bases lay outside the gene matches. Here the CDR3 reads CASSQTAGRADTQYF. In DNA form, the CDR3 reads TGCGCCAGCAGCCAAACAGCGGGGAGGGCAGATACGCAGTATTTT.

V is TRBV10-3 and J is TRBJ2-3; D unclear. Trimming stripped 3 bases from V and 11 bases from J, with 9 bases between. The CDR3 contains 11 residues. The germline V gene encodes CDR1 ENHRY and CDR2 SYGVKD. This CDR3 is CAISDQSWQYF. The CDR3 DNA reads TGTGCCATCAGTGACCAGAGCTGGCAGTATTTT.

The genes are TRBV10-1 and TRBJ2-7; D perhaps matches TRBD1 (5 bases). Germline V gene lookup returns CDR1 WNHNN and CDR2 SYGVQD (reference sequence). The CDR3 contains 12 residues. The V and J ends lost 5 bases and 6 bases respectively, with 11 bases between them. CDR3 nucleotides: TGCGCCAGCAGTACCCCAGGGCCCGAGCAGTACTTC. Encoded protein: CASSTPGPEQYF.

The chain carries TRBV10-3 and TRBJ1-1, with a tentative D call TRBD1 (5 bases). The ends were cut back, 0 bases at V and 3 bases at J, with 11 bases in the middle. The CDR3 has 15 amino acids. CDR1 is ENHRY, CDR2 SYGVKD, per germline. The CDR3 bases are TGTGCCATCAGTGAGTCAAGAAGAGGGGACACTGAAGCTTTCTTT. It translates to CAISESRRGDTEAFF.

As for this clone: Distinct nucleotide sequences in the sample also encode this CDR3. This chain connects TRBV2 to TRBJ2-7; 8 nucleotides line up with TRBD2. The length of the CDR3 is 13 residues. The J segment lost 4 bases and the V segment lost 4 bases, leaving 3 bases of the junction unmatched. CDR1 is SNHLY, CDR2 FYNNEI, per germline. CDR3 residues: CASSGLAGYEQYF. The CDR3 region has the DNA TGTGCCAGCAGTGGATTAGCGGGATACGAGCAGTACTTC.

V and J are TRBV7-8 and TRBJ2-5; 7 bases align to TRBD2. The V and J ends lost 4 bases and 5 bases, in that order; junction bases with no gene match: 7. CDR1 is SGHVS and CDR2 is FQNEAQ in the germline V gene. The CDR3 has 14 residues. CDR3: CASSSGGGGETQYF. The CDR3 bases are TGTGCCAGCAGCTCGGGGGGTGGTGGGGAGACCCAGTACTTC.

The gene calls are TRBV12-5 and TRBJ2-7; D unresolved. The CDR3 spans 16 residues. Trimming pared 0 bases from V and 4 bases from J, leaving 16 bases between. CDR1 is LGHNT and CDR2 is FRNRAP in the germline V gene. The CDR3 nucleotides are TGTGCTAGTGGTTTGGTACTACATCAAACACGGTACGAGCAGTACTTC. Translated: CASGLVLHQTRYEQYF.

The CDR3 DNA is TGCGCCAGCAGCCCGCGACAGGGGGCGGGATACGAGCAGTACTTC. Translating it yields CASSPRQGAGYEQYF. This chain links TRBV5-1 with TRBJ2-7; TRBD1 matches 10 bases. The CDR3 is 15 amino acids. Germline CDR1 is SGHRS and CDR2 is YFSETQ. After removal of 4 bases from V and 4 bases from J, the junction contained 8 bases not matched to a gene.

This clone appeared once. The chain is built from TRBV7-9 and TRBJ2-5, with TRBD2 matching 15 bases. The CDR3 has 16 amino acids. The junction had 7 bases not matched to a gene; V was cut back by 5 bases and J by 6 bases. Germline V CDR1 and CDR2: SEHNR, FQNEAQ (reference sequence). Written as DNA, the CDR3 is TGTGCCAGCAGCCGTGGGACTAGCGGGGGGTCGAAGACCCAGTACTTC. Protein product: CASSRGTSGGSKTQYF.

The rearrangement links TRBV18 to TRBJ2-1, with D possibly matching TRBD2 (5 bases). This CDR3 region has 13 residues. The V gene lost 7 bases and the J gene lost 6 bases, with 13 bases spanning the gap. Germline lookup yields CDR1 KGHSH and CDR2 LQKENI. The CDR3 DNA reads TGTGCCAGCTTAAGGACTCCATCCAATGAGCAGTTCTTC. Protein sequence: CASLRTPSNEQFF. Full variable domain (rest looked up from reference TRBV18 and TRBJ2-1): NAGVMQNPRHLVRRRGQEARLRCSPMKGHSHVYWYRQLPEEGLKFMVYLQKENIIDESGMPKERFSAEFPKEGPSILRIQQVVRGDSAAYFCASLRTPSNEQFFGPGTRLTVL.

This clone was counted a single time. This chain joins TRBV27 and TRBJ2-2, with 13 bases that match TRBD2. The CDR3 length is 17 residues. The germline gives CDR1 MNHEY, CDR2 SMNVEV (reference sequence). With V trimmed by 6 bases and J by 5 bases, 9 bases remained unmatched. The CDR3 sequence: CASSFPGLAGSTGELFF. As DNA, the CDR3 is TGTGCCAGCAGCTTCCCGGGACTAGCGGGGTCAACCGGGGAGCTGTTTTTT.

The CDR3 spells CASSPGTGGSLDGYTF. CDR3 DNA sequence: TGCGCCAGCAGCCCGGGGACAGGGGGTAGCCTGGATGGCTACACCTTC. J is TRBJ1-2 and V is TRBV5-1; TRBD1 matches 11 bases. The J segment lost 6 bases and the V segment lost 4 bases, leaving 11 bases of the junction unmatched. The CDR3 consists of 16 residues. From germline, CDR1 is SGHRS and CDR2 YFSETQ.

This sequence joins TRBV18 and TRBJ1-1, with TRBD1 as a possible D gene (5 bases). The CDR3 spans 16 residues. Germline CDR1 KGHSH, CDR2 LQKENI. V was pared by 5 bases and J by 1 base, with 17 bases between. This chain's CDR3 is CASSSRTGTGNTEAFF. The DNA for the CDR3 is TGTGCCAGCTCATCGCGCACCGGGACGGGGAACACTGAAGCTTTCTTT.

DNA of the CDR3: TGTGCTAGTGGTTTTGACAGGTACGAGCAGTACTTC. This codes for CASGFDRYEQYF. The chain has TRBV12-5 and TRBJ2-7, with D tentatively TRBD1 (6 bases). The V end was cut by 3 bases, the J end by 4 bases, with 7 bases between. The CDR3 is 12 amino acids. CDR1 and CDR2 (germline): LGHNT, FRNRAP.